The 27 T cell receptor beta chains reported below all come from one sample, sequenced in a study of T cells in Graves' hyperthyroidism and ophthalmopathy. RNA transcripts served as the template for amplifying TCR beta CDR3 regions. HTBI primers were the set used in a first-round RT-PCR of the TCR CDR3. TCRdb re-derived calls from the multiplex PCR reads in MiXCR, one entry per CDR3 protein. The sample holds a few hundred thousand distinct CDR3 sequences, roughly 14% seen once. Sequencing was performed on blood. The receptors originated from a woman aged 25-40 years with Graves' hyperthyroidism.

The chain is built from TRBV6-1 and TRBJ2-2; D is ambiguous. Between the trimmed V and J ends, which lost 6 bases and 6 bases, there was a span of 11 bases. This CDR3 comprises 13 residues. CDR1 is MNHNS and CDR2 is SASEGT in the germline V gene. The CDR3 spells CASRPTWAGELFF. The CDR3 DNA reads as TGTGCCAGCAGACCGACTTGGGCCGGGGAGCTGTTTTTT.

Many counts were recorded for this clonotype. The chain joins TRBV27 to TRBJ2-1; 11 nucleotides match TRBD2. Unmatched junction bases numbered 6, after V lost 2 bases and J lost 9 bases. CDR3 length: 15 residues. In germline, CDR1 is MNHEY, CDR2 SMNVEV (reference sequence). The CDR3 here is CASSLLAGGPSEQFF. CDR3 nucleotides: TGTGCCAGCAGTTTACTAGCGGGAGGTCCTAGTGAGCAGTTCTTC.

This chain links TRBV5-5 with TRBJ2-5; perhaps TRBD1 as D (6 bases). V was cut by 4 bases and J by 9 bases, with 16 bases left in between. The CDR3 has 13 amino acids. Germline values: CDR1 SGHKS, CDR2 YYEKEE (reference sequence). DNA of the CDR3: TGTGCCAGCAGCCCGGCAGGGGCTACCTCCCAGTACTTC. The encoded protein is CASSPAGATSQYF.

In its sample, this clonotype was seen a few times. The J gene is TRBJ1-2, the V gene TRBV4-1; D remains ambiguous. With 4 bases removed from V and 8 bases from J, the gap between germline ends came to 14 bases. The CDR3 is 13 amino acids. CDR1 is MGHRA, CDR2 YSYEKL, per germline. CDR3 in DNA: TGCGCCAGCAGCCCGAGCCGGGAGGGAGGCTACACCTTC. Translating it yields CASSPSREGGYTF.

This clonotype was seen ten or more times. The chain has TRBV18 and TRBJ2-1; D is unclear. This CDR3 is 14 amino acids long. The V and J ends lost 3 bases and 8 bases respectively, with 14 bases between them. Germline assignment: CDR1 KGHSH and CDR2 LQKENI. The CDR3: CASSPARIQDEQFF. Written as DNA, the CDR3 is TGTGCCAGCTCACCTGCTAGAATACAAGATGAGCAGTTCTTC.

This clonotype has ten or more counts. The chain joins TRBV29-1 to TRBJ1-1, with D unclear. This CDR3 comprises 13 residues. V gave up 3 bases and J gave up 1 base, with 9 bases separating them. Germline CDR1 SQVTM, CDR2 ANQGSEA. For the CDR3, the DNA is TGCAGCGTTGATCGGACGAAGAACACTGAAGCTTTCTTT. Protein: CSVDRTKNTEAFF.

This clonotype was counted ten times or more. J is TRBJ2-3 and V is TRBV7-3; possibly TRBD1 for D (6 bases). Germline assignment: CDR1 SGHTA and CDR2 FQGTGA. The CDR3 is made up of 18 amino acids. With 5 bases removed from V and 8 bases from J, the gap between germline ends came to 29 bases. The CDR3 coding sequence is TGTGCCAGCAGCCCAAGTCCCCCCACAGGGAAGGGGGTGGTTACGCAGTATTTT. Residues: CASSPSPPTGKGVVTQYF. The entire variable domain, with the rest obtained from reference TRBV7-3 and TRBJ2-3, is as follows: GAGVSQTPSNKVTEKGKYVELRCDPISGHTALYWYRQSLGQGPEFLIYFQGTGAADDSGLPNDRFFAVRPEGSVSTLKIQRTERGDSAVYLCASSPSPPTGKGVVTQYFGPGTRLTVL.

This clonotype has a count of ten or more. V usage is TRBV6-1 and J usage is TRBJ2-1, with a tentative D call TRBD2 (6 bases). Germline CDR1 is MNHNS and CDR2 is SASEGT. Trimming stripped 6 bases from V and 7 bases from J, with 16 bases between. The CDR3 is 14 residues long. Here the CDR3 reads CASSPGESRNEQFF. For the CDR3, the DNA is TGTGCCAGCAGCCCGGGGGAGTCAAGGAATGAGCAGTTCTTC.

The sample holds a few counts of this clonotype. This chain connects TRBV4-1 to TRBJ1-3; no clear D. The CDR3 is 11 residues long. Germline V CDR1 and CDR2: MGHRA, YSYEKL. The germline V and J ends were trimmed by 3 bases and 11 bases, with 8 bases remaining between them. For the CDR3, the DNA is TGCGCCAGCAGCCATGGTCCGGCCATATATTTT. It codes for CASSHGPAIYF.

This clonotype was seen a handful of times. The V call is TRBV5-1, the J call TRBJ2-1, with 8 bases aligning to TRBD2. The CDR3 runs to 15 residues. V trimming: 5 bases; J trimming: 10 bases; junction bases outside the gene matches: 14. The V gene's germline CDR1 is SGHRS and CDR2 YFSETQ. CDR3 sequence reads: CASRGTLSGGPEQFF. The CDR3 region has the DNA TGCGCCAGCAGAGGGACCTTATCGGGAGGGCCAGAGCAGTTCTTC.

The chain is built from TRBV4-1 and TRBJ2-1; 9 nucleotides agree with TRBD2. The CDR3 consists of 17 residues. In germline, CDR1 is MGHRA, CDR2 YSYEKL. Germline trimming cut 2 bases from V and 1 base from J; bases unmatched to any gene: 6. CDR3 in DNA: TGCGCCAGCAGCCAAATCATAGCGGGAGTGTCCTACAATGAGCAGTTCTTC. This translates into CASSQIIAGVSYNEQFF.

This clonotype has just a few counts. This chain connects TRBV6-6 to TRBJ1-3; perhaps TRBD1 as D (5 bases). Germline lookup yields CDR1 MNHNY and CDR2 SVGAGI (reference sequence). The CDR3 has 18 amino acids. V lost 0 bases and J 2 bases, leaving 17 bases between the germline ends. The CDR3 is CASSYSTRKGAPGNTIYF. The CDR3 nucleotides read TGTGCCAGCAGTTACTCGACTCGGAAAGGGGCGCCTGGAAACACCATATATTTT.

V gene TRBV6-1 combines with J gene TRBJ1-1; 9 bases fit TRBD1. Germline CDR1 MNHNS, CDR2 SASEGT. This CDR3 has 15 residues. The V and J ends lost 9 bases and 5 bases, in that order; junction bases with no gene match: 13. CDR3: CASTTTGGALTEAFF. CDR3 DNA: TGTGCCAGTACAACGACAGGGGGGGCACTTACTGAAGCTTTCTTT.

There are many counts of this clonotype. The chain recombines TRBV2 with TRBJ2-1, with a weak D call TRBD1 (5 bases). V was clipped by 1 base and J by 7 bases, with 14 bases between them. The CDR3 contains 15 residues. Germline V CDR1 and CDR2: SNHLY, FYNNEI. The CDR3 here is CASSEVFQGGNEQFF. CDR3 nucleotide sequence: TGTGCCAGCAGTGAAGTCTTCCAGGGTGGGAATGAGCAGTTCTTC. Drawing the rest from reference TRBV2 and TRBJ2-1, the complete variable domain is EPEVTQTPSHQVTQMGQEVILRCVPISNHLYFYWYRQILGQKVEFLVSFYNNEISEKSEIFDDQFSVERPDGSNFTLKIRSTKLEDSAMYFCASSEVFQGGNEQFFGPGTRLTVL.

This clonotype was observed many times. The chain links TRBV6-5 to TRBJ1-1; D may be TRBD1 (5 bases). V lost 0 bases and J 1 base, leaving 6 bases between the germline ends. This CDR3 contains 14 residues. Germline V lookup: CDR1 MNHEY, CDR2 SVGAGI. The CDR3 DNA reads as TGTGCCAGCAGTTACTCGGACACGAACACTGAAGCTTTCTTT. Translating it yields CASSYSDTNTEAFF.

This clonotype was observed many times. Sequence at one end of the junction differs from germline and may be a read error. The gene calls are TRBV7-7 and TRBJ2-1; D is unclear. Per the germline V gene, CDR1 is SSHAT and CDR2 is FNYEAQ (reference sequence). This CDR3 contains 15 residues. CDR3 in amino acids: CASSLRVSSYNEQFF. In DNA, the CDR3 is TGTGCTAGCAGCTTAAGAGTTAGCTCCTACAATGAGCAGTTCTTC.

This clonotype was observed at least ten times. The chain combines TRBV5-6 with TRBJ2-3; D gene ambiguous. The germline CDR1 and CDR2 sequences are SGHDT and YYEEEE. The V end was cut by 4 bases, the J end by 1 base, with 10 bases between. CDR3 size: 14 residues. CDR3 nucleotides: TGTGCCAGCAGCCCGCTCGTCGGCACAGATACGCAGTATTTT. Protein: CASSPLVGTDTQYF. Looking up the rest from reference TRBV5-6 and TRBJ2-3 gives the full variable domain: DAGVTQSPTHLIKTRGQQVTLRCSPKSGHDTVSWYQQALGQGPQFIFQYYEEEERQRGNFPDRFSGHQFPNYSSELNVNALLLGDSALYLCASSPLVGTDTQYFGPGTRLTVL.

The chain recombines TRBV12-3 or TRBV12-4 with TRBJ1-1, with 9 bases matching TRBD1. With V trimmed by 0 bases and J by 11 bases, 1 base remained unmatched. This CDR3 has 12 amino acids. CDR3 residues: CASSLAQGAAFF. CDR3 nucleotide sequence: TGTGCCAGCAGTTTAGCACAGGGGGCGGCTTTCTTT.

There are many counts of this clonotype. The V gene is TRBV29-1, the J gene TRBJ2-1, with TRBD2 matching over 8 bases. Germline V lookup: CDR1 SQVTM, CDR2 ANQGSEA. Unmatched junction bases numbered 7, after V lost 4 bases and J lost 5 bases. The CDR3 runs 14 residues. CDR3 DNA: TGCAGCGTTGTGGGGACTAGAGGGGACAATGAGCAGTTCTTC. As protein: CSVVGTRGDNEQFF.

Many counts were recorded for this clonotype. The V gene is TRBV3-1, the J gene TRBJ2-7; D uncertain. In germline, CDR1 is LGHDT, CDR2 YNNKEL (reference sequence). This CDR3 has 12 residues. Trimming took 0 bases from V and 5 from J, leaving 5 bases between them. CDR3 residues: CASSQDGNEQYF. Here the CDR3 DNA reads TGTGCCAGCAGCCAAGATGGGAACGAGCAGTACTTC.

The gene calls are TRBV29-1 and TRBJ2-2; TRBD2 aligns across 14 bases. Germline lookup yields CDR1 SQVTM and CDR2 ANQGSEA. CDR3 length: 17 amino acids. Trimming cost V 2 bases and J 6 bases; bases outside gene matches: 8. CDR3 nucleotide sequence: TGCAGCGTTGAATCGTCGGGGACTAGCGGGAGTTCCGGGGAGCTGTTTTTT. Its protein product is CSVESSGTSGSSGELFF.

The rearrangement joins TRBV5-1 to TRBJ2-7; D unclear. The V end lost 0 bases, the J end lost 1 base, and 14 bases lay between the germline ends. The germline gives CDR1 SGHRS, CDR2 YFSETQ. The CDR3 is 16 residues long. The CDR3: CASSLGDFQFSYEQYF. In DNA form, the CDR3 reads TGCGCCAGCAGCTTGGGAGACTTCCAGTTTTCCTACGAGCAGTACTTC.

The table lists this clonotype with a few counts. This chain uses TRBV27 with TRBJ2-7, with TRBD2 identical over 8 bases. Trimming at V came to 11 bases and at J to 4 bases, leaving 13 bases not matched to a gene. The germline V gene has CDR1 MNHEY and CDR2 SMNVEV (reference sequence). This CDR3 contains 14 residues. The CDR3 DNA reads TGTGCCGCCGGGCGGGGTAGCGGGATGTACGAGCAGTACTTC. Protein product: CAAGRGSGMYEQYF.

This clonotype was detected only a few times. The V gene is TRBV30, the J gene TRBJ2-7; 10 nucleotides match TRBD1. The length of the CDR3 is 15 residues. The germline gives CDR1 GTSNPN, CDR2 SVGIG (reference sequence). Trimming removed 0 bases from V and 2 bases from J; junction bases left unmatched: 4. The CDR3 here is CAWSVGTGDPYEQYF. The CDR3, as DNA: TGTGCCTGGAGTGTGGGGACAGGGGATCCCTACGAGCAGTACTTC. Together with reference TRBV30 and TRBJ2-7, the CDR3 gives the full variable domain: SQTIHQWPATLVQPVGSPLSLECTVEGTSNPNLYWYRQAAGRGLQLLFYSVGIGQISSEVPQNLSASRPQDRQFILSSKKLLLSDSGFYLCAWSVGTGDPYEQYFGPGTRLTVT.

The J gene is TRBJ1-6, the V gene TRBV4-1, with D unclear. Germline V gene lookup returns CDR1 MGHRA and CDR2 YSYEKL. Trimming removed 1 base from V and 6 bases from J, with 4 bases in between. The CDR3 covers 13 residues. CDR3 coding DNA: TGCGCCAGCAGCCAAGTAGTTAATTCACCCCTCCACTTT. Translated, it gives CASSQVVNSPLHF.

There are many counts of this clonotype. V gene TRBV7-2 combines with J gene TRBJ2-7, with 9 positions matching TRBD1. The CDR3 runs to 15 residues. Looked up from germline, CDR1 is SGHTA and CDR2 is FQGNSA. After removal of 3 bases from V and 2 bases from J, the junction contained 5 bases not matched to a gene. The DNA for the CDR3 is TGTGCCAGCAGCTTGGGGAGGGACAGGGCCTACGAGCAGTACTTC. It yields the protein CASSLGRDRAYEQYF.

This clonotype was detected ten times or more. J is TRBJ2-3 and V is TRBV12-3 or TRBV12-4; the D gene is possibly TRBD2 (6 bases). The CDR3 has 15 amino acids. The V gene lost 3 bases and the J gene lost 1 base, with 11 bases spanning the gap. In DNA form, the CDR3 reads TGTGCCAGCAGTTTTACAGCGGGCCGCACAGATACGCAGTATTTT. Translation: CASSFTAGRTDTQYF.